One sample yielded the 5 T cell receptor beta chains listed below, sequenced in a study of blood T cell repertoires in COVID-19. Here immunoSEQ multiplex PCR was the method, and the copy in TCRdb shows in-frame clones only, minus some. This table has approximately 310,000 clones, 75% to 90% appearing once. The sample consisted of PBMCs or T cells enriched from blood (not recorded which). These receptors all stem from a woman aged 25-40 years who had been exposed to COVID-19.

This chain joins TRBV5-5 and TRBJ2-2, with 7 bases that match TRBD2. V shed 5 bases and J 8 bases; nucleotides not matched to a gene: 15. Germline assignment: CDR1 SGHKS and CDR2 YYEKEE (reference sequence). The CDR3 totals 16 residues. CDR3 protein: CASSKTSVSGGGELFF. CDR3 DNA: TGTGCCAGCAGTAAAACTAGCGTCTCAGGAGGGGGGGAGCTGTTTTTT.

The V call is TRBV2, the J call TRBJ1-5; D perhaps matches TRBD1 (6 bases). The V gene's germline CDR1 is SNHLY and CDR2 FYNNEI. The CDR3 is 13 residues long. V was cut by 5 bases and J by 9 bases, with 14 bases left in between. In DNA form, the CDR3 reads TGTGCCAGCAGTCCCGGGACACCGGGGCCCCAGCATTTT. It encodes CASSPGTPGPQHF.

The chain couples TRBV7-2 to TRBJ1-5, with D possibly TRBD1 on 5 matching bases. The CDR3 is 17 amino acids. The V and J ends lost 0 bases and 3 bases respectively, with 15 bases between them. Germline values: CDR1 SGHTA, CDR2 FQGNSA. In DNA form, the CDR3 reads TGTGCCAGCAGCTTAGCGTCAGGGTCTTGGAACAATCAGCCCCAGCATTTT. Its protein is CASSLASGSWNNQPQHF.

This clone occurred a few times. This chain joins TRBV19 and TRBJ1-2; weak D call: TRBD1 (5 bases). Trimming stripped 5 bases from V and 3 bases from J, with 16 bases between. Germline V gene sequence: CDR1 LNHDA, CDR2 SQIVND (reference sequence). CDR3 length: 15 amino acids. The CDR3 reads CASSFDFSGHYGYTF. In DNA, the CDR3 is TGTGCCAGTAGTTTTGATTTTTCAGGGCACTATGGCTACACCTTC.

The rearrangement joins TRBV4-1 to TRBJ1-5, with D unclear. V was trimmed by 0 bases and J by 3 bases, leaving 9 bases between them. There are 15 residues in the CDR3. Germline V CDR1 and CDR2: MGHRA, YSYEKL. CDR3 residues: CASSQEPVNNQPQHF. DNA for the CDR3: TGCGCCAGCAGCCAAGAGCCGGTAAACAATCAGCCCCAGCATTTT.